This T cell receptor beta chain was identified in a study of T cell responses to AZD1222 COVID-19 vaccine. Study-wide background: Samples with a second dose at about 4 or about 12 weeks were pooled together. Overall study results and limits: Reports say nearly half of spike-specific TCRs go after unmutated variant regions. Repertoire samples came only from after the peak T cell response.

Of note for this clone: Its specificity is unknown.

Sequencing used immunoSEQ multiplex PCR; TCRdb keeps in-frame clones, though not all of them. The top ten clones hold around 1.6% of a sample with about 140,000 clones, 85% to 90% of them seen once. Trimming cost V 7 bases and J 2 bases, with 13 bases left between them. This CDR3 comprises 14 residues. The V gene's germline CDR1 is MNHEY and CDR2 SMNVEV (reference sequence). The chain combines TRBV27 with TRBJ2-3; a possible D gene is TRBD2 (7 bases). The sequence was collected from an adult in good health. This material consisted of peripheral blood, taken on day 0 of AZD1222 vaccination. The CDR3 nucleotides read TGTGCCAGCAAGGGGGGGGGTTTCACAGATACGCAGTATTTT. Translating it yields CASKGGGFTDTQYF.